What follows are 3 T cell receptor beta chains derived from one specimen sequenced in a study of blood T cells in healthy people across ages. With a J-beta primer mix and a sample-barcoded 5' primer, a second PCR ran roughly 6 to 11 cycles. TCRdb re-called the 5' RACE reads with MiXCR, one entry per CDR3 protein. The profile covers about 380,000 distinct CDR3 sequences, with 52% appearing a single time and approximately 51% taken by the ten largest. Sequencing input: blood. Receptor source: a man in his sixties in good health.

The gene calls are TRBV20-1 and TRBJ2-1; 7 bases line up with TRBD2. The germline gives CDR1 DFQATT, CDR2 SNEGSKA (reference sequence). There are 14 residues in the CDR3. V shed 0 bases and J 7 bases; nucleotides not matched to a gene: 6. This chain's CDR3 is CSARDFRRGNEQFF. The CDR3 region has the DNA TGCAGTGCTAGAGATTTTCGGCGGGGGAATGAGCAGTTCTTC.

This clonotype was seen more than once but under ten times. The J gene is TRBJ1-6, the V gene TRBV6-5; D is perhaps TRBD1 (5 bases). The V end was cut by 1 base, the J end by 7 bases, with 14 bases between. The CDR3 is 16 amino acids. CDR1 and CDR2 from the germline V gene are MNHEY and SVGAGI. CDR3 loop: CASSYYGRGTNSPLHF. DNA of the CDR3: TGTGCCAGCAGTTACTATGGGCGGGGGACCAATTCACCCCTCCACTTT.

The sample holds a few counts of this clonotype. CDR3 protein: CASSLAGGKEAQYF. The CDR3 DNA is TGTGCCAGCAGCTTAGCGGGCGGTAAAGAGGCCCAGTACTTC. The chain recombines TRBV7-2 with TRBJ2-4; D is unclear. Deletions cut 0 bases from V and 13 bases from J, with 16 bases between. Germline CDR1 reads SGHTA; CDR2 reads FQGNSA. The CDR3 has 14 amino acids.